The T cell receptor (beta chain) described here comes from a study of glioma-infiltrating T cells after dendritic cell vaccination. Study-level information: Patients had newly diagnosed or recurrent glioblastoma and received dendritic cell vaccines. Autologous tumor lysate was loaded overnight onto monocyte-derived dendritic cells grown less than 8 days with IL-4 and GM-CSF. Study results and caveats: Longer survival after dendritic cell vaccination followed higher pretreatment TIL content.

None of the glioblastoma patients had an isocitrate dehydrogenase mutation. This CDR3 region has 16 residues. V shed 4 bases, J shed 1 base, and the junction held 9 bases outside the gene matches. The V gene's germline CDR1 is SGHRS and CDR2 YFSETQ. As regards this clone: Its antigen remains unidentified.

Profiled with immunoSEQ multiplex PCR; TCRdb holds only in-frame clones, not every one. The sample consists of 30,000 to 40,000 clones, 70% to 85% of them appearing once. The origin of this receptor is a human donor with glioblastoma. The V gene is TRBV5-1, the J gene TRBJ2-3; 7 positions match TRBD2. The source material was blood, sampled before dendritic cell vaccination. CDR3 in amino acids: CASSAATSRGTDTQYF. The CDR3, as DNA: TGCGCCAGCAGCGCGGCGACTAGCAGGGGCACAGATACGCAGTATTTT.